This TCR beta chain was identified in a study of blood T cells in healthy people across ages. General study points: Possibly confounding the expanded clonotype changes was the fact that donor CMV status was unknown.

Isolating PBMCs gave at least 7 million of these cells per sample. Primed by a sample-barcoded 5' primer and a J-beta primer mix, a second PCR proceeded for 7 to 11 cycles. TCRdb processed the 5' RACE reads anew with MiXCR; each CDR3 protein has one entry. This sample has hundreds of thousands of distinct CDR3 sequences, with approximately 25% found just once. For this clonotype: Its antigen is not known. Given a much more abundant clone one base away, this may be a read error.

The CDR3 has 14 residues. V was clipped by 5 bases and J by 3 bases, with 12 bases between them. The germline CDR1 and CDR2 sequences are SEHNR and FQNEAQ (reference sequence). These data also formed part of another study, on T cells of mothers and their children. That work states: The entire RNA extract went into cDNA synthesis at roughly 1.5 ug per 15 ul. Overlap ran slightly, non-significantly higher for related than unrelated mother-child pairs.

Sequencing was carried out using blood. The chain uses TRBV7-9 and TRBJ2-3; a possible D gene is TRBD2 (5 bases). The sequence derives from a boy younger than 18 in good health. CDR3 loop: CASSGGGETDTQYF. CDR3 sequence (DNA): TGTGCCAGCAGCGGAGGTGGGGAAACAGATACGCAGTATTTT.